This T cell receptor (beta chain) was captured by sequencing in a study of cytomegalovirus exposure and HLA in healthy donors. Overall study context: Out of 398 genotyped donors, roughly 78% belonged to the Caucasian-associated ancestry cluster. Findings and limits, study-wide: Later analysis placed DRB1 highest and HLA-C lowest in TCR association rates, which differed by HLA locus.

PCR primers comprised 60 Vbeta and 13 Jbeta primers. Profiled with immunoSEQ multiplex PCR; TCRdb holds only in-frame clones, not every one. The sample records about 150,000 clones, around 73% being singletons. V dropped 2 bases and J dropped 8 bases, with 15 bases sitting between them. The CDR3 is 15 amino acids. The germline V gene has CDR1 MGHRA and CDR2 YSYEKL. This clone was seen only once. Its antigen remains unknown. Sequenced material: PBMCs. The TCR sequence derives from a woman under 30 in good health and CMV-seropositive. The rearrangement links TRBV4-1 to TRBJ1-4, with unresolved D. The CDR3 DNA sequence: TGCGCCAGCAGCCAAATAAGGGAGGCGTCAGAAAAACTGTTTTTT. Protein: CASSQIREASEKLFF.